Reported below is one TCR beta chain. This clonotype was picked up one time. Its antigen is currently not known. The sample holds no much larger clone one base away, and base qualities are not on file. One read alone is weak evidence. This record belongs to a study of CD8+CD57+ T cells in acquired aplastic anemia (dated by TCRdb to 2016 to 2018). The study in broad terms: On average, sorted CD4+ and CD8+ cells yielded around 3.5 ug of extracted DNA, with a range of about 0.19 to 30 ug. CD8+CD57+ expansion was defined as a frequency above the mean frequency observed in healthy subjects.

Study-level results and caveats: Although 25 to 30 CD8+ CDR3 sequences were shared by patients and controls, these sequences appeared highly expressed in patients and within the immunodominant clones of patients. CD8+ Simpson's diversity did not differ significantly between patients and healthy controls (P=0.060).

Genomic DNA served as template for TCR beta VDJ combination and CDR3 sequence profiling. An Illumina HiSeq 2000 was the platform used for TCR repertoire sequencing. The original methods were these. TRBV/TRBJ rearrangement plots, CDR3 size and DJ length profiles, and Simpson's diversity index were used to assess repertoires. Whichever DNA sequence was most abundant in the deep sequencing data was defined as the immunodominant clone. CDR3 amino acid sequences were checked for sharing across subjects and were also compared against the VDJdb database and published repertoires. The public reads were run again by TCRdb, first through fastp at Q25 and then through MiXCR, and only productive beta chains were kept. Each CDR3 protein appears once, grouped with its most common genes and DNA. The V and J calls shown here were made by TCRdb, not taken from the authors' results. In all, the sample holds roughly 260,000 distinct CDR3 sequences, and more than 40% of those were seen once. Approximately 8% of the sample comes from the top ten.

The patients picked for sequencing were ones in whom flow cytometry had shown an expansion of CD8+CD57+ cells. Every patient had a diagnosis of severe acquired aplastic anemia based on International Study of Aplastic Anemia and Agranulocytosis and Camitta criteria. At the time blood was sampled, none of the patients had received any therapy. The study deep-sequenced TCR repertoires of sorted CD4+ and CD8+ blood T cells from severe aplastic anemia patients and healthy subjects. Patients were enrolled under clinicaltrials.gov protocols 00001620, 01623167, 00001397, 00071045, 00081523 and 00961064 in the USA. Ficoll-Paque density gradient centrifugation was used to isolate peripheral blood mononuclear cells. Before DNA extraction, CD4+ and CD8+ T cells were sorted with FACS or magnetic beads. The germline V gene supplies CDR1 SGHVS and CDR2 FNYEAQ. V sheds 6 bases and J sheds 9 bases, leaving 17 bases between their ends. Inclusive of the bounding cysteine and phenylalanine, the CDR3 is 13 residues long. CDR3 DNA only is kept here, 39 bases in frame from base 1.

This TCR came from a human donor with aplastic anemia. The chain uses TRBV7-6 and TRBJ2-5, with the identity of the D gene unclear. Sequenced: sorted CD4+, CD8+, or CD8+CD57+ T cells (not recorded which) from PBMCs. The CDR3 has the sequence CASSEGIGQPQYF. In nucleotide form, the sequence is TGTGCCAGCAGTGAAGGGATCGGTCAGCCCCAGTACTTC.